The T cell receptor beta chain under discussion was sequenced for a study of T cell responses to AZD1222 COVID-19 vaccine. The study, taken as a whole, reports: Most donors were white British and more were female, and clonal diversity was possibly underestimated. In the spike-specific TCR repertoire, nearly half reportedly target unmutated variant regions. With dominance at 160-218 and 743-854, vaccine-associated CD4 TCRs spanned spike.

Remarks on this clone: Its specificity is not known.

Repertoires were generated with immunoSEQ multiplex PCR, while TCRdb's copy carries only in-frame clones and drops some. In the table there are about 50,000 clones, 75% to 90% of which are singletons. The ends lost 0 bases at V and 5 bases at J; junction bases unmatched: 3. The CDR3 extends over 15 amino acids. Germline V gives CDR1 LGHNA, CDR2 YNFKEQ. The receptor's source is an adult in good health. Sequenced here: peripheral blood, sampled on day 0 of MenACWY control vaccination. The chain has TRBV4-2 and TRBJ2-5; TRBD2 matches 10 bases. In DNA form, the CDR3 reads TGTGCCAGCAGCCAAGACCCTAGCGGGAGTGAGACCCAGTACTTC. Protein product: CASSQDPSGSETQYF.